The 17 T cell receptor beta chains given below trace back to one sample, sequenced in a study of cytomegalovirus exposure and HLA in healthy donors. This table comes from immunoSEQ multiplex PCR, and its TCRdb copy is limited to in-frame clones, with some not included. Of roughly 100,000 clones listed, approximately 90% are singletons. The sample was PBMCs. All receptors come from a woman aged 18-29 years in good health and CMV-seropositive.

The chain uses TRBV5-6 and TRBJ2-1; TRBD1 agrees at 7 bases. This CDR3 is 16 amino acids long. Germline V gives CDR1 SGHDT, CDR2 YYEEEE. V dropped 4 bases and J dropped 4; count of bases not matched to a gene: 11. CDR3: CASSPGDGQVYNEQFF. CDR3 coding DNA: TGTGCCAGCAGCCCAGGAGATGGACAGGTGTACAATGAGCAGTTCTTC. Looking up the rest from reference TRBV5-6 and TRBJ2-1 gives the full variable domain: DAGVTQSPTHLIKTRGQQVTLRCSPKSGHDTVSWYQQALGQGPQFIFQYYEEEERQRGNFPDRFSGHQFPNYSSELNVNALLLGDSALYLCASSPGDGQVYNEQFFGPGTRLTVL.

The sample holds one count of this clone. V usage is TRBV10-3 and J usage is TRBJ1-2; D uncertain. Germline V CDR1 and CDR2: ENHRY, SYGVKD. This CDR3 has 15 amino acids. V was cut by 0 bases and J by 6 bases, with 14 bases left in between. CDR3: CAISESGSRGDGYTF. The CDR3 nucleotides are TGTGCCATCAGTGAGTCGGGTTCGCGGGGAGATGGCTACACCTTC.

The CDR3 bases are TGCGCCAGCAGCTTGCCAGCGGGGGGGCCCTTGACAGATACGCAGTATTTT. This gives the protein CASSLPAGGPLTDTQYF. The chain couples TRBV5-1 to TRBJ2-3; TRBD2 matches 10 bases. This CDR3 is 17 amino acids long. Trimming at V came to 1 base and at J to 3 bases, leaving 8 bases not matched to a gene. The V gene's germline CDR1 is SGHRS and CDR2 YFSETQ.

The chain carries TRBV2 and TRBJ2-3; 7 positions agree with TRBD1. The germline V gene encodes CDR1 SNHLY and CDR2 FYNNEI. This CDR3 comprises 15 residues. V lost 9 bases to trimming and J lost 4 bases; unmatched junction nucleotides: 13. DNA for the CDR3: TGTGCCAGGGACGGATCGACAGGGACGGCAGATACGCAGTATTTT. This encodes CARDGSTGTADTQYF.

The chain links TRBV6-1 to TRBJ2-1; the match to TRBD1 covers 10 bases. CDR3 length: 13 residues. Per germline, CDR1 MNHNS and CDR2 SASEGT. J lost 4 bases, V lost 10 bases, and 4 bases had no gene match. This CDR3 is CATRDRGYNEQFF. CDR3 bases: TGTGCCACCCGGGACAGGGGTTACAATGAGCAGTTCTTC.

This clone was picked up a small number of times. The chain couples TRBV7-9 to TRBJ1-2, with D unresolved. V dropped 4 bases and J dropped 0 bases, with 6 bases sitting between them. This CDR3 has 13 amino acids. Germline assignment: CDR1 SEHNR and CDR2 FQNEAQ (reference sequence). The CDR3 loop is CASSSTTNYGYTF. Here the CDR3 DNA reads TGTGCCAGCAGCTCTACTACTAACTATGGCTACACCTTC.

The chain recombines TRBV10-3 with TRBJ2-2; 7 nucleotides match TRBD1. The CDR3 extends over 17 amino acids. J lost 2 bases, V lost 1 base, and 7 bases had no gene match. From germline, CDR1 is ENHRY and CDR2 SYGVKD. This CDR3 reads CAISEWAGGTNTGELFF. DNA for the CDR3: TGTGCCATCAGTGAGTGGGCAGGGGGTACAAACACCGGGGAGCTGTTTTTT.

This clone was seen once. This chain joins TRBV7-2 and TRBJ1-4; 10 bases are a match to TRBD1. Trimming at V came to 3 bases and at J to 5 bases, leaving 9 bases not matched to a gene. This CDR3 is built from 17 residues. The V gene's germline CDR1 is SGHTA and CDR2 FQGNSA. This CDR3 is CASSLVGTGVDNEKLFF. The CDR3 region has the DNA TGTGCCAGCAGCTTGGTCGGGACAGGGGTTGACAATGAAAAACTGTTTTTT.

The genes are TRBV4-2 and TRBJ2-7; 10 bases are a match to TRBD2. J lost 4 bases, V lost 1 base, and 7 bases had no gene match. Germline V gene sequence: CDR1 LGHNA, CDR2 YNFKEQ. This CDR3 has 16 residues. The CDR3 region has the DNA TGTGCCAGCAGCCAAGCAGGGGCTAGCGGGGGATACGAGCAGTACTTC. Amino acids: CASSQAGASGGYEQYF.

V and J are TRBV5-1 and TRBJ2-1, with a possible D match to TRBD1 (5 bases). This CDR3 contains 17 residues. Germline CDR1 and CDR2: SGHRS and YFSETQ. V lost 0 bases, J lost 3 bases, and 16 bases lay in between. The CDR3 region has the DNA TGCGCCAGCAGCTTGGAAGGGCAGGGAACGGGCTACAATGAGCAGTTCTTC. Protein product: CASSLEGQGTGYNEQFF.

In this sample, this clone turned up once. V and J are TRBV6-5 and TRBJ1-1; no definite D call. The length of the CDR3 is 14 residues. V was clipped by 10 bases and J by 2 bases, with 17 bases between them. Germline CDR1 MNHEY, CDR2 SVGAGI. DNA of the CDR3: TGTGCCACACGACCACAGAAAGTAAACACTGAAGCTTTCTTT. Its protein is CATRPQKVNTEAFF.

The chain couples TRBV2 to TRBJ2-1; 9 bases are a match to TRBD1. With 4 bases clipped from V and 2 bases from J, the junction kept 3 bases outside the gene matches. CDR3 length equals 15 residues. CDR1 and CDR2 from the germline V gene are SNHLY and FYNNEI. The CDR3 is CASSATGGPYNEQFF. Here the CDR3 DNA reads TGTGCCAGCAGTGCGACAGGGGGTCCCTACAATGAGCAGTTCTTC.

V usage is TRBV6-5 and J usage is TRBJ2-5, with 8 bases lining up with TRBD1. This CDR3 has 14 amino acids. Germline lookup yields CDR1 MNHEY and CDR2 SVGAGI. V gave up 6 bases and J gave up 5 bases; unmatched junction bases: 8. Here the CDR3 reads CASRKGQGWETQYF. CDR3 in DNA: TGTGCCAGCAGGAAAGGACAGGGATGGGAGACCCAGTACTTC.

The CDR3 loop reads CASSPGTGYQPQHF. CDR3 in DNA: TGTGCCAGCAGCCCAGGGACAGGCTATCAGCCCCAGCATTTT. This chain connects TRBV7-2 to TRBJ1-5; 8 bases match TRBD1. CDR1 and CDR2 (germline): SGHTA, FQGNSA. The CDR3 totals 14 residues. Trimming cost V 5 bases and J 5 bases; bases outside gene matches: 5.

CDR3 sequence: CASSLGTQRGAYEQFF. The CDR3 coding sequence is TGTGCCAGCAGCTTAGGCACCCAGCGGGGGGCCTATGAGCAGTTCTTC. The chain carries TRBV7-6 and TRBJ2-1; the match to TRBD2 covers 9 bases. Germline CDR1 SGHVS, CDR2 FNYEAQ. V lost 1 base and J lost 8; bases outside the gene matches: 9. This CDR3 spans 16 amino acids.

The J gene is TRBJ2-7, the V gene TRBV10-3, with 7 bases matching TRBD1. Germline values: CDR1 ENHRY, CDR2 SYGVKD. This CDR3 spans 13 amino acids. V was clipped by 6 bases and J by 1 base; unmatched bases: 3. The CDR3 is CAIRGDRSYEQYF. As DNA, the CDR3 is TGTGCCATCAGGGGGGACAGATCCTACGAGCAGTACTTC.

The rearrangement uses TRBV11-3 and TRBJ2-2; tentative D call: TRBD1 (5 bases). Germline V gives CDR1 SGHNT, CDR2 YENEEA. Between the trimmed V and J ends, which lost 5 bases and 5 bases, there was a span of 12 bases. The CDR3 loop spans 14 amino acids. CDR3 amino acids: CASSPGILTGELFF. The CDR3 DNA reads TGTGCCAGCAGCCCAGGGATTCTGACCGGGGAGCTGTTTTTT.